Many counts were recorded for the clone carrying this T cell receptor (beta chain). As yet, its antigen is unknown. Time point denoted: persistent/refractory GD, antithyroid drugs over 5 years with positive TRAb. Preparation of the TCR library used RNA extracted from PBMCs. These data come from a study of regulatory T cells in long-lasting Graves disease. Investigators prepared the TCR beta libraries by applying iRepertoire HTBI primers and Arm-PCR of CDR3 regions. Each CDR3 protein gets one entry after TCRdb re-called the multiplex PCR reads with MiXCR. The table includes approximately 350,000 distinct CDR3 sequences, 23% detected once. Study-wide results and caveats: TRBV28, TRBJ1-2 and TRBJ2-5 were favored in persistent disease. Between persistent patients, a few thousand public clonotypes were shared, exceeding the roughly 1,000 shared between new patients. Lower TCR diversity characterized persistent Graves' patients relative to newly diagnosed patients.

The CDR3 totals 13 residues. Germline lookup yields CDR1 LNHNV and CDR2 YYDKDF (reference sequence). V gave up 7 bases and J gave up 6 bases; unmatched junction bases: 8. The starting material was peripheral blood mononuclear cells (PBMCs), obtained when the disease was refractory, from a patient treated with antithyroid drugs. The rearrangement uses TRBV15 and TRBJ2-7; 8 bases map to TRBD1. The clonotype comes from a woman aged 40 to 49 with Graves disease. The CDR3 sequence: CATTEGQGLEQYF. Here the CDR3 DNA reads TGTGCCACCACCGAAGGACAGGGCCTCGAGCAGTACTTC.